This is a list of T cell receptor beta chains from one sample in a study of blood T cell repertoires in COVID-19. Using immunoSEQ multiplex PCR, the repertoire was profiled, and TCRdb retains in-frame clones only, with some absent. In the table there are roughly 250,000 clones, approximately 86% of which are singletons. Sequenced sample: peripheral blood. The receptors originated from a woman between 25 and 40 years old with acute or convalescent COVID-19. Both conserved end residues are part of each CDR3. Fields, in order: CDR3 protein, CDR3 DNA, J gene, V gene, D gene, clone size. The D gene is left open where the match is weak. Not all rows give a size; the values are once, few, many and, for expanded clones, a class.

CDR3 protein: CASSIGRGNQETQYF; CDR3 DNA: TGTGCCAGCAGCATAGGACGGGGGAATCAAGAGACCCAGTACTTC; J gene: TRBJ2-5; V gene: TRBV11-3; D gene: -; clone size: once
CDR3 protein: CATRAGGRNEQFF; CDR3 DNA: TGTGCCACCCGAGCGGGAGGGAGGAATGAGCAGTTCTTC; J gene: TRBJ2-1; V gene: TRBV24-1; D gene: TRBD2; clone size: -
CDR3 protein: CSVVAREQYF; CDR3 DNA: TGCAGCGTTGTGGCTCGCGAGCAGTACTTC; J gene: TRBJ2-7; V gene: TRBV29-1; D gene: -; clone size: -
CDR3 protein: CASSWAGAYEQYF; CDR3 DNA: TGTGCCAGCAGCTGGGCGGGGGCCTACGAGCAGTACTTC; J gene: TRBJ2-7; V gene: TRBV7-2; D gene: TRBD2; clone size: many
CDR3 protein: CASSLASGRRLETQYF; CDR3 DNA: TGTGCCAGCAGCTTGGCTAGCGGGAGGCGATTAGAGACCCAGTACTTC; J gene: TRBJ2-5; V gene: TRBV7-2; D gene: TRBD2; clone size: -
CDR3 protein: CASSSSPQGQETQYF; CDR3 DNA: TGTGCCAGCAGCTCTAGTCCACAGGGACAAGAGACCCAGTACTTC; J gene: TRBJ2-5; V gene: TRBV9; D gene: -; clone size: -
CDR3 protein: CATRSGLNTEAFF; CDR3 DNA: TGTGCCACCAGGAGCGGGCTGAACACTGAAGCTTTCTTT; J gene: TRBJ1-1; V gene: TRBV24-1; D gene: -; clone size: -
CDR3 protein: CASSLARTSGRIRGWQETQYF; CDR3 DNA: TGTGCCAGCAGCTTAGCAAGGACTAGCGGGAGGATAAGAGGTTGGCAAGAGACCCAGTACTTC; J gene: TRBJ2-5; V gene: TRBV7-8; D gene: TRBD2; clone size: once
CDR3 protein: CASDTGTGFNEQFF; CDR3 DNA: TGTGCCAGCGATACCGGGACAGGGTTCAATGAGCAGTTCTTC; J gene: TRBJ2-1; V gene: TRBV19; D gene: TRBD1; clone size: -
CDR3 protein: CSAGQIGYTF; CDR3 DNA: TGCAGCGCCGGACAGATAGGCTACACCTTC; J gene: TRBJ1-2; V gene: TRBV20-1; D gene: -; clone size: -
CDR3 protein: CASSPASGTYEQYF; CDR3 DNA: TGTGCCAGCAGCCCGGCTAGCGGGACTTACGAGCAGTACTTC; J gene: TRBJ2-7; V gene: TRBV7-6; D gene: TRBD2; clone size: -
CDR3 protein: CASRQGQGVAGELFF; CDR3 DNA: TGCGCCAGCAGGCAGGGACAGGGGGTCGCCGGGGAGCTGTTTTTT; J gene: TRBJ2-2; V gene: TRBV5-1; D gene: TRBD1; clone size: -
CDR3 protein: CASSPPSQGLRAFF; CDR3 DNA: TGTGCCAGCAGCCCCCCGTCACAGGGGCTTAGAGCTTTCTTT; J gene: TRBJ1-1; V gene: TRBV7-2; D gene: TRBD1; clone size: -
CDR3 protein: CAPGDRAANEQFF; CDR3 DNA: TGTGCCCCTGGGGACAGGGCAGCCAATGAGCAGTTCTTC; J gene: TRBJ2-1; V gene: TRBV2; D gene: TRBD1; clone size: -
CDR3 protein: CASSPGLAGYTEHGGYF; CDR3 DNA: TGTGCCAGCAGCCCGGGACTAGCGGGATACACCGAGCACGGGGGGTACTTC; J gene: TRBJ2-7; V gene: TRBV5-4; D gene: TRBD2; clone size: few
CDR3 protein: CASSPAGTSQADTQYF; CDR3 DNA: TGTGCCAGCTCACCCGCCGGGACTAGTCAGGCAGATACGCAGTATTTT; J gene: TRBJ2-3; V gene: TRBV18; D gene: TRBD2; clone size: -
CDR3 protein: CASSFTGYEQYF; CDR3 DNA: TGTGCCAGCAGCTTCACGGGGTACGAGCAGTACTTC; J gene: TRBJ2-7; V gene: TRBV12-3/TRBV12-4; D gene: -; clone size: -
CDR3 protein: CAWSVLGAGSEQFF; CDR3 DNA: TGTGCCTGGAGTGTTTTGGGGGCAGGTAGTGAGCAGTTCTTC; J gene: TRBJ2-1; V gene: TRBV30; D gene: -; clone size: -
CDR3 protein: CASSQVARTGSGNTIYF; CDR3 DNA: TGTGCCAGCAGCCAAGTAGCTAGGACAGGCTCTGGAAACACCATATATTTT; J gene: TRBJ1-3; V gene: TRBV3-1/TRBV3-2; D gene: TRBD1; clone size: -
CDR3 protein: CSVAGRANEKLFF; CDR3 DNA: TGCAGCGTTGCAGGCAGGGCTAATGAAAAACTGTTTTTT; J gene: TRBJ1-4; V gene: TRBV29-1; D gene: -; clone size: -
CDR3 protein: CASMGLLTQYF; CDR3 DNA: TGTGCCAGCATGGGACTCCTTACTCAGTACTTC; J gene: TRBJ2-4; V gene: TRBV6-5; D gene: -; clone size: once
CDR3 protein: CASSQSSLAGSGNTIYF; CDR3 DNA: TGCGCCAGCAGTCAATCGTCGTTGGCAGGGTCTGGAAACACCATATATTTT; J gene: TRBJ1-3; V gene: TRBV23-1; D gene: -; clone size: -
CDR3 protein: CSASGQGGEKLFF; CDR3 DNA: TGCAGTGCTAGTGGGCAGGGTGGGGAAAAACTGTTTTTT; J gene: TRBJ1-4; V gene: TRBV20-1; D gene: -; clone size: -
CDR3 protein: CASSLLVADTQYF; CDR3 DNA: TGTGCCAGCAGCTTGCTTGTAGCAGATACGCAGTATTTT; J gene: TRBJ2-3; V gene: TRBV5-8; D gene: -; clone size: -
CDR3 protein: CASSLVVTSTGELFF; CDR3 DNA: TGTGCCAGCAGCTTAGTAGTGACATCCACCGGGGAGCTGTTTTTT; J gene: TRBJ2-2; V gene: TRBV7-8; D gene: -; clone size: few
CDR3 protein: CASRVELAGTSEQYF; CDR3 DNA: TGTGCCAGCAGGGTCGAACTAGCGGGAACTTCTGAGCAGTACTTC; J gene: TRBJ2-7; V gene: TRBV2; D gene: TRBD2; clone size: -
CDR3 protein: CASSLLQGADTQYF; CDR3 DNA: TGTGCCAGCAGTTTGTTGCAGGGGGCAGATACGCAGTATTTT; J gene: TRBJ2-3; V gene: TRBV28; D gene: TRBD1; clone size: -
CDR3 protein: CASSRQDSGNTIYF; CDR3 DNA: TGTGCCAGCAGCCGACAGGACTCTGGAAACACCATATATTTT; J gene: TRBJ1-3; V gene: TRBV5-6; D gene: -; clone size: -
CDR3 protein: CASSPLWTTNTGELFF; CDR3 DNA: TGTGCCAGCTCACCACTTTGGACTACGAACACCGGGGAGCTGTTTTTT; J gene: TRBJ2-2; V gene: TRBV18; D gene: -; clone size: -
CDR3 protein: CASRRTNEKLFF; CDR3 DNA: TGTGCCAGTAGGAGAACTAATGAAAAACTGTTTTTT; J gene: TRBJ1-4; V gene: TRBV19; D gene: -; clone size: -
CDR3 protein: CASSPGQGVTGELFF; CDR3 DNA: TGTGCCAGCAGCCCGGGACAGGGAGTCACCGGGGAGCTGTTTTTT; J gene: TRBJ2-2; V gene: TRBV7-8; D gene: TRBD1; clone size: -
CDR3 protein: CASSYRTGGAGEKLFF; CDR3 DNA: TGTGCCAGCAGTTACCGGACAGGGGGCGCGGGTGAAAAACTGTTTTTT; J gene: TRBJ1-4; V gene: TRBV6-5; D gene: TRBD1; clone size: -
CDR3 protein: CASSHHFVTGGYGYTF; CDR3 DNA: TGTGCCAGCAGCCACCATTTCGTCACAGGGGGTTATGGCTACACCTTC; J gene: TRBJ1-2; V gene: TRBV3-1/TRBV3-2; D gene: TRBD1; clone size: -
CDR3 protein: CASSLTSFYEQYF; CDR3 DNA: TGTGCCAGCAGCTTAACTAGTTTTTACGAGCAGTACTTC; J gene: TRBJ2-7; V gene: TRBV7-2; D gene: -; clone size: -
CDR3 protein: CASSEYRTGGTGGTQYF; CDR3 DNA: TGTGCCAGCAGTGAATATAGGACAGGAGGGACCGGCGGGACCCAGTACTTC; J gene: TRBJ2-5; V gene: TRBV2; D gene: -; clone size: -
CDR3 protein: CASSEGQRTYGYTF; CDR3 DNA: TGTGCCAGCAGTGAGGGACAGCGGACCTATGGCTACACCTTC; J gene: TRBJ1-2; V gene: TRBV2; D gene: TRBD1; clone size: -
CDR3 protein: CASSYGRPSYEQYF; CDR3 DNA: TGTGCCAGCAGTTACGGGAGGCCCTCCTACGAGCAGTACTTC; J gene: TRBJ2-7; V gene: TRBV6-2/TRBV6-3; D gene: -; clone size: -
CDR3 protein: CASSISGTAYNEQFF; CDR3 DNA: TGCGCCAGCAGCATATCCGGGACAGCCTACAATGAGCAGTTCTTC; J gene: TRBJ2-1; V gene: TRBV5-1; D gene: TRBD1; clone size: -
CDR3 protein: CASSLGTYRETQYF; CDR3 DNA: TGTGCCAGCAGCTTGGGGACTTATAGAGAGACCCAGTACTTC; J gene: TRBJ2-5; V gene: TRBV7-2; D gene: -; clone size: -
CDR3 protein: CASSYMAGGETQYF; CDR3 DNA: TGTGCCAGCAGTTACATGGCAGGGGGAGAGACCCAGTACTTC; J gene: TRBJ2-5; V gene: TRBV6-2/TRBV6-3; D gene: TRBD1; clone size: -
CDR3 protein: CSVAAGSRNQPQHF; CDR3 DNA: TGCAGCGTGGCCGCAGGGTCTCGCAATCAGCCCCAGCATTTT; J gene: TRBJ1-5; V gene: TRBV29-1; D gene: -; clone size: -
CDR3 protein: CASSLAPSGMGNTQYF; CDR3 DNA: TGCGCCAGCAGCTTGGCCCCTAGCGGGATGGGGAATACGCAGTATTTT; J gene: TRBJ2-3; V gene: TRBV5-1; D gene: TRBD2; clone size: -
CDR3 protein: CSVVDFQGGTEKLFF; CDR3 DNA: TGCAGCGTTGTTGATTTTCAGGGTGGTACAGAAAAACTGTTTTTT; J gene: TRBJ1-4; V gene: TRBV29-1; D gene: -; clone size: -
CDR3 protein: CASSQRQGNTGELFF; CDR3 DNA: TGCGCCAGCAGCCAACGGCAGGGGAACACCGGGGAGCTGTTTTTT; J gene: TRBJ2-2; V gene: TRBV4-3; D gene: -; clone size: -
CDR3 protein: CASRYPGGRSIYNEQFF; CDR3 DNA: TGCGCCAGCAGATATCCCGGCGGGAGGTCGATTTATAATGAGCAGTTCTTC; J gene: TRBJ2-1; V gene: TRBV5-1; D gene: TRBD2; clone size: -
CDR3 protein: CASSYGLAGVGHEQFF; CDR3 DNA: TGTGCCAGCAGTTACGGACTAGCGGGAGTTGGCCATGAGCAGTTCTTC; J gene: TRBJ2-1; V gene: TRBV6-2/TRBV6-3; D gene: TRBD2; clone size: -
CDR3 protein: CAWSMRTVGNEQYF; CDR3 DNA: TGTGCCTGGAGTATGAGGACAGTAGGGAACGAGCAGTACTTC; J gene: TRBJ2-7; V gene: TRBV30; D gene: -; clone size: -
CDR3 protein: CASSLEAESYNEQFF; CDR3 DNA: TGTGCCAGCAGCTTAGAAGCGGAGTCCTACAATGAGCAGTTCTTC; J gene: TRBJ2-1; V gene: TRBV7-6; D gene: -; clone size: -
CDR3 protein: CASSTTGAREETQYF; CDR3 DNA: TGTGCCAGCAGTACGACAGGGGCCAGGGAAGAGACCCAGTACTTC; J gene: TRBJ2-5; V gene: TRBV6-5; D gene: TRBD1; clone size: -
CDR3 protein: CASNRQTNYGYTF; CDR3 DNA: TGTGCCAGTAACAGGCAAACTAACTATGGCTACACCTTC; J gene: TRBJ1-2; V gene: TRBV19; D gene: -; clone size: -
CDR3 protein: CASSLTSPGQGVYAQYF; CDR3 DNA: TGTGCCAGCAGCTTAACGTCCCCGGGACAGGGGGTTTATGCGCAGTATTTT; J gene: TRBJ2-3; V gene: TRBV7-9; D gene: TRBD1; clone size: -
CDR3 protein: CASIAAVPSGEQYF; CDR3 DNA: TGTGCCAGCATCGCAGCGGTTCCCTCGGGCGAGCAGTACTTC; J gene: TRBJ2-7; V gene: TRBV6-6; D gene: -; clone size: -
CDR3 protein: CASSLGVSGPQHF; CDR3 DNA: TGTGCCAGCAGCTTAGGAGTTTCAGGGCCCCAGCATTTT; J gene: TRBJ1-5; V gene: TRBV7-8; D gene: -; clone size: -
CDR3 protein: CASREQGTLTGELFF; CDR3 DNA: TGTGCCAGCAGAGAACAGGGCACGCTGACCGGGGAGCTGTTTTTT; J gene: TRBJ2-2; V gene: TRBV25-1; D gene: -; clone size: -
CDR3 protein: CASSSLASQETQYF; CDR3 DNA: TGTGCCAGTAGTTCGCTAGCGTCCCAAGAGACCCAGTACTTC; J gene: TRBJ2-5; V gene: TRBV19; D gene: -; clone size: -